The 20 T cell receptor beta chains below were found in one sample sequenced in a study of a mutant IDH1 vaccine in newly diagnosed glioma. The time point is: week 23, last vaccination. Every single dose of the vaccine, 300 ug of mutant IDH1 20-mer peptide, came with topical imiquimod. These receptors have no known antigen. The protocol was immunoSEQ multiplex PCR, while the TCRdb copy is restricted to in-frame clones and leaves out a portion. The table shows 35,000 to 45,000 clones, with 60% to 85% occurring only once. Here the sequenced sample was PBMCs, taken from a glioma patient whose treatment included an IDH1 peptide vaccine. The receptors were gathered from a woman aged 40 to 55 with glioma. Some clones in this sample may be carry-over from other donors' samples.

V usage is TRBV19 and J usage is TRBJ1-5; D is perhaps TRBD1 (5 bases). Trimming removed 3 bases from V and 0 bases from J, with 15 bases in between. Germline V gives CDR1 LNHDA, CDR2 SQIVND (reference sequence). The CDR3 contains 17 residues. The CDR3 loop reads CASSMLQDIYSNQPQHF. The CDR3 region has the DNA TGTGCCAGTAGTATGCTACAGGATATTTATAGCAATCAGCCCCAGCATTTT.

This clone has more than one count but fewer than ten. The rearrangement uses TRBV13 and TRBJ2-3; D is tentatively TRBD1 or TRBD2 (5 bases each). Germline V gene data show CDR1 as PRHDT and CDR2 as FYEKMQ (reference sequence). V was shortened by 5 bases and J by 6 bases, with 12 bases between the two germline ends. This CDR3 has 13 residues. CDR3 sequence: CASSLGTGDTQYF. The DNA of the CDR3 is TGTGCCAGCAGCCTTGGGACGGGGGATACGCAGTATTTT.

This clone was counted between two and nine times. V is TRBV28 and J is TRBJ1-5; D is undetermined. Germline V gene data show CDR1 as MDHEN and CDR2 as SYDVKM. V was cut by 1 base and J by 7 bases, with 14 bases left in between. This CDR3 comprises 15 residues. The CDR3 sequence is CASSLYQGYRQPQHF. The CDR3 nucleotides are TGTGCCAGCAGTTTATATCAAGGATACCGACAGCCCCAGCATTTT.

The chain uses TRBV4-3 and TRBJ2-1; D might be TRBD2 (8 bases). Germline CDR1 and CDR2: LGHNA and YSLEER. The CDR3 length is 17 residues. V shed 4 bases and J shed 4 bases, with 20 bases lying between them. CDR3 DNA: TGCGCCAGCAGCCCATTAGGGGGCGGGAGGACTTACAATGAGCAGTTCTTC. Its translation is CASSPLGGGRTYNEQFF.

The chain links TRBV7-2 to TRBJ2-1; the D is unclear. Per germline, CDR1 SGHTA and CDR2 FQGNSA. The ends were cut back, 1 base at V and 5 bases at J, with 9 bases in the middle. This CDR3 is 14 amino acids long. In nucleotides, the CDR3 is TGTGCCAGCAGCTTAGACGGGCCTCACAATGAGCAGTTCTTC. It is translated as CASSLDGPHNEQFF.

This chain links TRBV7-9 with TRBJ1-4, with D perhaps TRBD1 (6 bases). V was pared by 1 base and J by 7 bases, with 13 bases between. Germline values: CDR1 SEHNR, CDR2 FQNEAQ (reference sequence). This CDR3 has 15 residues. The DNA of the CDR3 is TGTGCCAGCAGCTTAGTGCAGGGGCGGGGTGAAAAACTGTTTTTT. It yields the protein CASSLVQGRGEKLFF.

The chain carries TRBV7-9 and TRBJ2-7; possibly TRBD1 or TRBD2 for D (5 bases each). In germline, CDR1 is SEHNR, CDR2 FQNEAQ (reference sequence). This CDR3 spans 16 amino acids. V dropped 5 bases and J dropped 1 base, with 18 bases sitting between them. The CDR3 DNA reads as TGTGCCAGCAGCGGACCCCGGGACGGACCTTCCTACGAGCAGTACTTC. Amino acid sequence: CASSGPRDGPSYEQYF.

This rearrangement joins TRBV7-9 to TRBJ1-3; TRBD1 aligns across 7 bases. The ends lost 3 bases at V and 0 bases at J; junction bases unmatched: 11. This CDR3 spans 18 amino acids. Germline lookup yields CDR1 SEHNR and CDR2 FQNEAQ (reference sequence). The CDR3 DNA reads as TGTGCCAGCAGCTTCCCGGGACAGTCCTTTGGCTCTGGAAACACCATATATTTT. Amino acid sequence: CASSFPGQSFGSGNTIYF.

The chain links TRBV10-3 to TRBJ1-2, with D possibly matching TRBD1 (5 bases). The CDR3 extends over 13 amino acids. V was shortened by 3 bases and J by 4 bases, with 9 bases between the two germline ends. Germline CDR1 and CDR2: ENHRY and SYGVKD. The DNA for the CDR3 is TGTGCCATCAGTGAAAGGGGTAGCTATGGCTACACCTTC. This translates into CAISERGSYGYTF.

The chain links TRBV4-3 to TRBJ1-2, with no clear D. The germline CDR1 and CDR2 sequences are LGHNA and YSLEER. Trimming shortened V by 0 bases and J by 5 bases, and 7 bases separated the two germline ends. This CDR3 contains 13 residues. CDR3 residues: CASSQDGVYGYTF. The CDR3 DNA reads as TGCGCCAGCAGCCAAGATGGGGTTTATGGCTACACCTTC.

The CDR3 loop is CASSTTRDSKNIQYF. For the CDR3, the DNA is TGTGCCAGCAGCACCACACGGGACAGCAAAAACATTCAGTACTTC. The rearrangement uses TRBV6-6 and TRBJ2-4; 7 bases agree with TRBD1. Germline-derived CDR1 and CDR2 are MNHNY and SVGAGI (reference sequence). This CDR3 has 15 residues. V trimming: 6 bases; J trimming: 3 bases; junction bases outside the gene matches: 8.

This clone was seen once. This sequence joins TRBV5-8 and TRBJ1-4, with TRBD1 as a possible D gene (6 bases). Trimming pared 0 bases from V and 8 bases from J, leaving 11 bases between. This CDR3 contains 14 residues. Germline V gives CDR1 SGHTS, CDR2 YDEGEE. The CDR3 is CASSLGGLGEKLFF. The DNA for the CDR3 is TGTGCCAGCAGCTTGGGGGGGCTGGGGGAAAAACTGTTTTTT.

This clone was detected a few times. Mismatch with germline at one junction end may stem from a read error. The CDR3 loop is CASSLIAGSSTGELFF. The DNA of the CDR3 is TGTGCTAGCAGCCTTATCGCAGGGAGTAGCACCGGGGAGCTGTTTTTT. The chain employs TRBV7-7 and TRBJ2-2, with D possibly called TRBD1 or TRBD2 (5 bases each). There are 16 residues in the CDR3. Germline-derived CDR1 and CDR2 are SSHAT and FNYEAQ (reference sequence).

This chain joins TRBV6-5 and TRBJ2-2, with unresolved D. Germline loops: CDR1 MNHEY, CDR2 SVGAGI. This CDR3 comprises 14 residues. Trimming pared 7 bases from V and 4 bases from J, leaving 13 bases between. The CDR3 sequence: CASTRTPATGELFF. The DNA of the CDR3 is TGTGCCAGCACCCGGACCCCGGCCACCGGGGAGCTGTTTTTT.

V usage is TRBV12-5 and J usage is TRBJ1-4, with D tentatively TRBD1 (5 bases). The CDR3 is 18 amino acids. Germline CDR1 reads LGHNT; CDR2 reads FRNRAP. The V and J ends lost 1 base and 6 bases respectively, with 21 bases between them. CDR3 sequence (DNA): TGTGCTAGTGGTTTGGGGCCCCGTGGGGGGGTCGTGGATGAAAAACTGTTTTTT. Translating it yields CASGLGPRGGVVDEKLFF.

The chain carries TRBV5-6 and TRBJ2-4; D is unresolved. Trimming took off 0 bases at V and 8 bases at J, with 15 bases between the two ends. The CDR3 totals 15 residues. In germline, CDR1 is SGHDT, CDR2 YYEEEE. The CDR3 loop is CASSLGLGISDIQYF. The CDR3 DNA reads TGTGCCAGCAGCTTGGGATTGGGGATTTCGGACATTCAGTACTTC.

V gene TRBV7-6 combines with J gene TRBJ2-3, with 8 bases aligning to TRBD1. CDR1 is SGHVS, CDR2 FNYEAQ, per germline. CDR3 size: 14 residues. The junction had 3 bases not matched to a gene; V was cut back by 3 bases and J by 4 bases. CDR3: CASSLTGAADTQYF. The CDR3 DNA reads TGTGCCAGCAGCTTGACAGGGGCGGCAGATACGCAGTATTTT.

This clone was detected only a few times. J is TRBJ2-2 and V is TRBV19; perhaps TRBD2 as D (6 bases). Germline loops: CDR1 LNHDA, CDR2 SQIVND (reference sequence). The ends were cut back, 7 bases at V and 5 bases at J, with 17 bases in the middle. CDR3 length: 15 amino acids. CDR3 amino acids: CASNTPGGGTGELFF. The CDR3 DNA follows: TGTGCCAGTAACACACCCGGGGGTGGAACCGGGGAGCTGTTTTTT.

This chain uses TRBV6-5 with TRBJ2-1; D may be TRBD2 (5 bases). Trimming removed 10 bases from V and 1 base from J, with 8 bases in between. CDR1 and CDR2 from the germline V gene are MNHEY and SVGAGI. This CDR3 is 12 amino acids long. DNA for the CDR3: TGTGCCACCAGAGGGTCCTACAATGAGCAGTTCTTC. This gives the protein CATRGSYNEQFF.

This clone appeared once. The chain recombines TRBV5-4 with TRBJ1-4; D not certain. This CDR3 spans 15 amino acids. With 1 base removed from V and 0 bases from J, the gap between germline ends came to 7 bases. The germline V gene encodes CDR1 SGHNT and CDR2 YYREEE (reference sequence). CDR3 nucleotide sequence: TGTGCCAGCAGCTTGAACAGTGCAACTAATGAAAAACTGTTTTTT. Amino acids: CASSLNSATNEKLFF.